The sample holds a few counts of the clone carrying this TCR beta chain. Its antigen is unknown. The study based diagnoses on clinical symptoms, serum thyroxine and TRAb, thyroid ultrasound and orbital computed tomography. TCR beta CDR3 regions were amplified from RNA transcripts. During a first-round RT-PCR of the TCR CDR3, the HTBI primer set was used. From the multiplex PCR reads, TCRdb called clonotypes with MiXCR, one entry per CDR3 protein. The repertoire has 500,000 to 800,000 distinct CDR3 sequences, approximately 15% of them found once; the top ten carry around 12%. This entry comes from a study of T cells in Graves' hyperthyroidism and ophthalmopathy. Notes on the study in general: Researchers found most expanded thyroid clonotypes above 0.001 in blood as well.

Germline CDR1 SQVTM, CDR2 ANQGSEA. Trimming cost V 4 bases and J 2 bases, with 13 bases left between them. The CDR3 totals 14 residues. V and J are TRBV29-1 and TRBJ2-3; maybe TRBD2 (6 bases). The sample consisted of blood. The TCR was taken from a woman aged 50 to 60 with Graves' ophthalmopathy. The CDR3 loop is CSVVSGGTTDTQYF. CDR3 coding DNA: TGCAGCGTTGTTAGTGGAGGGACCACAGATACGCAGTATTTT.